This T cell receptor beta chain is from a study of tumor and adjacent non-tumor tissue in lung cancer. Three rounds of nested PCR, following a modified ARM-PCR protocol, produced the TCRbeta library. One entry per CDR3 protein, called by TCRdb with MiXCR from the multiplex PCR reads. The sample holds approximately 130,000 distinct CDR3 sequences, approximately 66% seen once. The template was RNA from unsorted bulk tissue. Germline V lookup: CDR1 MNHEY, CDR2 SVGAGI. This CDR3 has 16 residues. The V and J ends lost 4 bases and 18 bases respectively, with 28 bases between them. This chain connects TRBV6-5 to TRBJ2-6; TRBD1 might be the D (5 bases). The sample consisted of lung tumor tissue. The origin of this receptor is a young man with non-small cell lung cancer. The CDR3 protein is CASSWNPGSGANIQTF. Written as DNA, the CDR3 is TGTGCCAGCAGTTGGAACCCAGGGTCTGGGGCCAACATCCAGACTTTC.